Each of the 4 T cell receptor beta chains below was sequenced from the same sample in a study of blood T cell repertoires in COVID-19. Profiling relied on immunoSEQ multiplex PCR, and the TCRdb table lists in-frame clones only, not all of them. Altogether 400,000 to 550,000 clones are present, about 85% being singletons, with the ten largest covering approximately 2%. The source material was PBMCs or T cells enriched from blood (not recorded which). Receptor source: a woman younger than 35 with acute COVID-19.

The chain recombines TRBV2 with TRBJ2-1; 11 bases match TRBD2. The CDR3 sequence is 14 residues long. CDR1 and CDR2 from the germline V gene are SNHLY and FYNNEI. V was pared by 2 bases and J by 7 bases, with 1 base of the junction left unmatched. Written as DNA, the CDR3 is TGTGCCAGCAGTGAATTAGCGGGGGGGAATGAGCAGTTCTTC. Translation: CASSELAGGNEQFF.

The gene calls are TRBV21-1 and TRBJ1-2; TRBD1 reflects the table's D call only, with no check against the DNA. TRBV21-1 is given as a pseudogene. The CDR3 extends over 14 amino acids. CDR3 bases: TGTGCCAGCAGTAAACGGGGACAGGACTATGGCTACACCTTC. As protein: CASSKRGQDYGYTF.

The V and J genes are TRBV19 and TRBJ2-1; 7 positions agree with TRBD2. V lost 4 bases to trimming and J lost 1 base; unmatched junction nucleotides: 7. Germline CDR1 LNHDA, CDR2 SQIVND (reference sequence). There are 16 residues in the CDR3. CDR3 in DNA: TGTGCCAGTAGTAGGGGAGCGGGAAGGTCCTACAATGAGCAGTTCTTC. Protein: CASSRGAGRSYNEQFF.

This clone appeared once. The chain recombines TRBV7-9 with TRBJ1-4; no reliable D call. Germline assignment: CDR1 SEHNR and CDR2 FQNEAQ (reference sequence). V was clipped by 1 base and J by 8 bases, with 17 bases between them. The CDR3 totals 16 residues. CDR3 sequence: CASSLGSAGSKEKLFF. Here the CDR3 DNA reads TGTGCCAGCAGCTTAGGGTCCGCCGGGAGTAAAGAAAAACTGTTTTTT.